This TCR beta chain was captured by sequencing in a study of cytomegalovirus exposure and HLA in healthy donors. Study context: Counted in an early data release were about 86 million unique TCRs from HLA-typed donors. Whole-study findings and limits: Common viral pathogens (according to a later analysis) appeared linked to several of the most significant clusters.

13 Jbeta primers and 60 Vbeta primers were used for the PCR. Clones were read by immunoSEQ multiplex PCR, and TCRdb kept only the in-frame ones, dropping some. The sample holds roughly 110,000 clones, 70% to 75% seen once. Germline V CDR1 and CDR2: SQVTM, ANQGSEA. The CDR3 spans 13 residues. Trimming cost V 7 bases and J 5 bases; bases outside gene matches: 9. In the case of this clone: Its cognate antigen is unknown.

This receptor was identified in a female donor in good health and CMV-seronegative. Sequencing was carried out using PBMCs. The chain couples TRBV29-1 to TRBJ1-1; 8 bases map to TRBD1. The CDR3 loop is CSAGVTGGTEAFF. DNA for the CDR3: TGCAGCGCCGGGGTTACAGGGGGAACTGAAGCTTTCTTT.